This T cell receptor beta chain was sequenced for a study of T cell repertoires in cytomegalovirus infection. Germline CDR1 SNHLY, CDR2 FYNNEI. This CDR3 spans 19 amino acids. V trimming: 0 bases; J trimming: 6 bases; junction bases outside the gene matches: 9. TCRdb re-derived calls from the reads in MiXCR, one entry per CDR3 protein. The sample lists roughly 230,000 distinct CDR3 sequences; roughly 23% were seen once. Sequenced sample: CD8+ T cells from PBMCs. The sequence was collected from a human donor in good health (CMV status not recorded). Some clones in this sample may be carry-over from other donors' samples. The rearrangement uses TRBV2 and TRBJ2-6; 12 bases are shared with TRBD1. The DNA of the CDR3 is TGTGCCAGCAGTGAAGCCTTAGGGACAGGGGGCTTTGTGGCCAACGTCCTGACTTTC. Amino acid sequence: CASSEALGTGGFVANVLTF.